The T cell receptor beta chain under discussion was sequenced for a study of shared clonotypes between healthy human individuals. Study-level information: Every donor yielded three CD4 naive, three CD4 memory, two CD8 naive and one CD8 memory plate.

Here immunoSEQ multiplex PCR was the method, and the copy in TCRdb shows in-frame clones only, minus some. The sample shows about 1,800,000 clones, less than 95% of them seen only once. CD45RO-negative cells were positively selected for CCR7, leaving out terminally differentiated effector memory CD45RA+ cells. Study results and limitations: Even with large depth, rarefaction showed that sorted-subset sequencing was incomplete. In this cohort, only blood was sampled, and tissue repertoires likely differ. The donor pool, a small one, limited the genetic and exposure-history diversity represented.

CDR3 length: 14 residues. In germline, CDR1 is MGHRA, CDR2 YSYEKL. Trimming shortened V by 4 bases and J by 3 bases, and 12 bases separated the two germline ends. As concerns this clone: What it recognizes is unknown.

The chain uses TRBV4-1 and TRBJ1-1; D ambiguous. The sequencing input was naive CD8+ T cells sorted from blood. This receptor was taken from a man between 18 and 29 years old in good health. The chain's CDR3 is CASSLDPSDTEAFF. The CDR3 DNA follows: TGCGCCAGCAGCCTTGACCCTTCGGACACTGAAGCTTTCTTT.